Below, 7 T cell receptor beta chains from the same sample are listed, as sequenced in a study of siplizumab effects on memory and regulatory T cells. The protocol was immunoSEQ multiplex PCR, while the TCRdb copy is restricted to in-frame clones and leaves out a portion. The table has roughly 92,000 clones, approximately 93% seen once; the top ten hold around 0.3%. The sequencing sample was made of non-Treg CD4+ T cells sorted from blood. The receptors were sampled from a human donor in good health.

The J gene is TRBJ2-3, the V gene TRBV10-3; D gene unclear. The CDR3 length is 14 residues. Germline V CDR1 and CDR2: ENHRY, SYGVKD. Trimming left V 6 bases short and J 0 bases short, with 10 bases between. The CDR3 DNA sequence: TGTGCCATCAGCGCCGTCGGGAGCACAGATACGCAGTATTTT. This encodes CAISAVGSTDTQYF.

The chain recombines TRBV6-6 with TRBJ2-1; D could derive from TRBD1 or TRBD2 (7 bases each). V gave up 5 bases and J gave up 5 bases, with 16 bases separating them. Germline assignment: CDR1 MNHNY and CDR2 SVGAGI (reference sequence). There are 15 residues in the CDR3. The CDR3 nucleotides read TGTGCCAGCAGTCTCCAGGGGGGGGCCGACAATGAGCAGTTCTTC. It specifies CASSLQGGADNEQFF.

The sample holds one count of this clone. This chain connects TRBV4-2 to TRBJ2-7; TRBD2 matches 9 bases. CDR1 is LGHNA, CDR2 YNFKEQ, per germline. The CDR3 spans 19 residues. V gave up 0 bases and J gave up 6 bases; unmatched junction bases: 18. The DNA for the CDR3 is TGTGCCAGCAGCCAAGATGGTAGCGGGAGCTCCAGGGCCCGGGGCGAGCAGTACTTC. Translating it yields CASSQDGSGSSRARGEQYF.

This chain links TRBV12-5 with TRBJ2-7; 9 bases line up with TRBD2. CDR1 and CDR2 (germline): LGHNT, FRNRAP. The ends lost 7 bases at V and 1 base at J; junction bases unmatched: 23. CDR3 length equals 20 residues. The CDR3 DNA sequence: TGTGCTAGTGCCTTTCTCTCCGTGATAGCGGGAGTTCTACAGTCCTACGAGCAGTACTTC. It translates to CASAFLSVIAGVLQSYEQYF.

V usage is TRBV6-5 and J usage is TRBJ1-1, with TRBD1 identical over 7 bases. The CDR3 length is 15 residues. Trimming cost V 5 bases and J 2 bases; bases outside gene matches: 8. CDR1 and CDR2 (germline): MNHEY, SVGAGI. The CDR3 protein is CASSTNRGTNTEAFF. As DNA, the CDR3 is TGTGCCAGCAGTACGAACAGGGGAACAAACACTGAAGCTTTCTTT.

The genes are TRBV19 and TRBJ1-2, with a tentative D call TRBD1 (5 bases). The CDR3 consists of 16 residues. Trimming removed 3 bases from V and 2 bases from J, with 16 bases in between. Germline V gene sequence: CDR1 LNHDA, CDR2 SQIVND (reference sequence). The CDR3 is CASSMNHEGRNYGYTF. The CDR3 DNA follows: TGTGCCAGTAGTATGAATCACGAGGGACGAAACTATGGCTACACCTTC.

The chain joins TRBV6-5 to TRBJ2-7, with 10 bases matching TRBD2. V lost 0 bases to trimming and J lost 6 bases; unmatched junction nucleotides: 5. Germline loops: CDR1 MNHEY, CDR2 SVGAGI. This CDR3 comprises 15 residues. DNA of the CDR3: TGTGCCAGCAGTTACTCGTTGGTAGCGGGGGGCGAGCAGTACTTC. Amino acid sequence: CASSYSLVAGGEQYF.